This T cell receptor beta chain was obtained from a study of blood T cell repertoires in COVID-19. Whole-study context: Some COVID-19 samples were acute and others convalescent; all came from the United States, Italy and Spain. From T cells, B-cell-depleted T cells, or PBMCs came the material, which was cDNA or gDNA.

In the authors' methods: Nucleated cell counts were estimated from reference gene primer amplification. Profiling relied on immunoSEQ multiplex PCR, and the TCRdb table lists in-frame clones only, not all of them. Clonal size and the V and J genes are those of that table, whereas D and trimming came from the DNA. The sample records 150,000 or so clones, 70% to 85% being singletons. Per the germline V gene, CDR1 is SGHTA and CDR2 is FQGTGA. V was shortened by 8 bases and J by 0 bases, with 8 bases between the two germline ends. The CDR3 has 13 residues. This clone was counted only a few times. Other DNA sequences within the sample encode an identical CDR3.

Sequencing was done on a sample of peripheral blood. The clonotype comes from a man in his sixties who had recovered from COVID-19. J is TRBJ1-3 and V is TRBV7-3; D call uncertain. The CDR3 protein is CASGRGSGNTIYF. The CDR3 DNA is TGTGCCAGCGGTCGGGGCTCTGGAAACACCATATATTTT. Using reference TRBV7-3 and TRBJ1-3 for the parts outside the CDR3, the full variable domain is GAGVSQTPSNKVTEKGKYVELRCDPISGHTALYWYRQSLGQGPEFLIYFQGTGAADDSGLPNDRFFAVRPEGSVSTLKIQRTERGDSAVYLCASGRGSGNTIYFGEGSWLTVV.